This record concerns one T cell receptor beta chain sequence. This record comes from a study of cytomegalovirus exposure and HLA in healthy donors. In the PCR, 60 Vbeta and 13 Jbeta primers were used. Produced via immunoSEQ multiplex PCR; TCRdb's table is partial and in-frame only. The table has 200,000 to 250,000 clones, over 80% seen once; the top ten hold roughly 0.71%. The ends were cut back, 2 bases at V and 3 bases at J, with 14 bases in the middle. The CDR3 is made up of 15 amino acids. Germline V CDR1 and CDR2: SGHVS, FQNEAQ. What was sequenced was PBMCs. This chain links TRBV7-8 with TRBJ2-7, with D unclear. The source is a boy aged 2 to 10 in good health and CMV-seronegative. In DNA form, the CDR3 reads TGTGCCAGCAGCTTACCACGGTCCCGGTTCTACGAGCAGTACTTC. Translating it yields CASSLPRSRFYEQYF.